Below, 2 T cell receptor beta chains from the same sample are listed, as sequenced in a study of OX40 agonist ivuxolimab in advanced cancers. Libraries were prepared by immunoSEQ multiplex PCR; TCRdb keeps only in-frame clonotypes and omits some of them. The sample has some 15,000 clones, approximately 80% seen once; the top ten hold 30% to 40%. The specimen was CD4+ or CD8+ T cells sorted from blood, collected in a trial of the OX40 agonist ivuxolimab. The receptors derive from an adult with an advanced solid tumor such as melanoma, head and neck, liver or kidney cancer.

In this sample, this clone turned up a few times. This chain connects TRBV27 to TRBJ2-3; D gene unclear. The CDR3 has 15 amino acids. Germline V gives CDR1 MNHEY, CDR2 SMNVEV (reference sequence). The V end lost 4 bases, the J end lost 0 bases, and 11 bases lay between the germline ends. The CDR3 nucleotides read TGTGCCAGCAGTTCGATGGGGTCTAGCACAGATACGCAGTATTTT. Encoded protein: CASSSMGSSTDTQYF.

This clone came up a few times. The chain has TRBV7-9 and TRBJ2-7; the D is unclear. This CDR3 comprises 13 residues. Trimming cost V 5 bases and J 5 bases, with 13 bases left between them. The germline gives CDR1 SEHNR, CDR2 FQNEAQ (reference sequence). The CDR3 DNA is TGTGCCAGCAGCCAGTCAGGTCTACACGAGCAGTACTTC. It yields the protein CASSQSGLHEQYF.